The 31 T cell receptor beta chains reported below all come from one sample, sequenced in a study of T cells in narcolepsy. Generated by immunoSEQ multiplex PCR, the TCRdb table keeps only in-frame clones and is missing some. The sample includes tens of thousands of clones, more than 80% of them seen just once. Sequencing was carried out using CD45RA- memory CD4+ T cells from PBMCs. The receptors were sampled from a human donor with narcolepsy.

The chain employs TRBV5-4 and TRBJ2-3, with 7 bases aligning to TRBD2. Trimming cost V 0 bases and J 2 bases; bases outside gene matches: 3. This CDR3 has 15 amino acids. CDR1 and CDR2 (germline): SGHNT, YYREEE (reference sequence). CDR3 in DNA: TGTGCCAGCAGCTTGGGTAGCGGGTTCACAGATACGCAGTATTTT. Its translation: CASSLGSGFTDTQYF.

The CDR3 sequence is CATSRTGFSGNTIYF. DNA of the CDR3: TGTGCCACCAGCAGGACAGGCTTCTCTGGAAACACCATATATTTT. This rearrangement joins TRBV15 to TRBJ1-3, with TRBD1 as a possible D gene (6 bases). The V end lost 3 bases, the J end lost 0 bases, and 9 bases lay between the germline ends. Germline CDR1 reads LNHNV; CDR2 reads YYDKDF (reference sequence). CDR3 length: 15 amino acids.

The chain employs TRBV6-1 and TRBJ2-1; TRBD1 is a possible D gene (5 bases). CDR1 and CDR2 (germline): MNHNS, SASEGT. Trimming took off 4 bases at V and 9 bases at J, with 13 bases between the two ends. CDR3 size: 13 residues. For the CDR3, the DNA is TGTGCCAGCAGTGGAACCCAGGGAAGTGAGCAGTTCTTC. Protein sequence: CASSGTQGSEQFF.

This clone was seen just once. The chain is built from TRBV19 and TRBJ2-5, with 7 nucleotides matching TRBD2. The J call is doubtful: the DNA matches TRBJ2-7 better. The CDR3 is made up of 14 amino acids. The germline CDR1 and CDR2 sequences are LNHDA and SQIVND (reference sequence). CDR3 bases: TGTGCCAGTAGTATAGGGCTAGCGGTGCGCGAGCAGTACTTC. This gives the protein CASSIGLAVREQYF.

This clone was detected once. The CDR3 reads CASSDTGPNQPQHF. The CDR3 DNA reads TGTGCCAGCAGTGATACAGGGCCCAATCAGCCCCAGCATTTT. The genes are TRBV2 and TRBJ1-5, with TRBD1 as a possible D gene (6 bases). The germline V gene has CDR1 SNHLY and CDR2 FYNNEI. There are 14 residues in the CDR3. Trimming removed 3 bases at V and 3 bases at J, with 9 bases between.

The chain is built from TRBV7-6 and TRBJ1-1; TRBD1 matches at 8 bases. After removal of 4 bases from V and 5 bases from J, the junction contained 9 bases not matched to a gene. The CDR3 runs to 15 residues. From germline, CDR1 is SGHVS and CDR2 FNYEAQ. CDR3 protein: CASSWQTGVGTEAFF. The CDR3 nucleotides are TGTGCCAGCAGCTGGCAGACAGGGGTGGGAACTGAAGCTTTCTTT.

J is TRBJ2-1 and V is TRBV18; 10 bases fit TRBD2. CDR3 length equals 17 residues. V shed 3 bases, J shed 5 bases, and the junction held 10 bases outside the gene matches. Germline assignment: CDR1 KGHSH and CDR2 LQKENI. CDR3 coding DNA: TGTGCCAGCTCACCGGGGGCTAGCGGGAGTCCCAACAATGAGCAGTTCTTC. Its translation is CASSPGASGSPNNEQFF.

The chain combines TRBV28 with TRBJ1-4, with TRBD1 identical over 8 bases. The CDR3 runs 14 residues. Germline assignment: CDR1 MDHEN and CDR2 SYDVKM. The V segment lost 5 bases and the J segment 8 bases; nucleotides outside the gene matches: 7. The DNA of the CDR3 is TGTGCCAGCAGTCAGGACAGGGAGGGCGAAAAACTGTTTTTT. As protein: CASSQDREGEKLFF.

CDR3 in DNA: TGTGCCAGAAGCTTGGACAGGACCTACGAGCAGTACTTC. Its translation is CARSLDRTYEQYF. The V call is TRBV7-5, the J call TRBJ2-7; TRBD1 was called by the table and not checked on the DNA. TRBV7-5 has pseudogene status. The CDR3 is 13 residues long.

The chain combines TRBV30 with TRBJ2-1; TRBD2 is a possible D gene (5 bases). Germline V gene sequence: CDR1 GTSNPN, CDR2 SVGIG (reference sequence). The CDR3 runs to 13 residues. With 2 bases removed from V and 7 bases from J, the gap between germline ends came to 12 bases. Written as DNA, the CDR3 is TGTGCCTGGAGTAGGCAGGAGCGGAATGAGCAGTTCTTC. It specifies CAWSRQERNEQFF. Supplemented by reference TRBV30 and TRBJ2-1, the full variable domain reads SQTIHQWPATLVQPVGSPLSLECTVEGTSNPNLYWYRQAAGRGLQLLFYSVGIGQISSEVPQNLSASRPQDRQFILSSKKLLLSDSGFYLCAWSRQERNEQFFGPGTRLTVL.

This chain links TRBV6-1 with TRBJ2-7; maybe TRBD2 (6 bases). The CDR3 runs 15 residues. Germline V gene lookup returns CDR1 MNHNS and CDR2 SASEGT. V lost 7 bases and J 4 bases, leaving 20 bases between the germline ends. The CDR3 coding sequence is TGTGCCAGCACCAGAACCGGGACTGGAATATACGAGCAGTACTTC. This sequence encodes CASTRTGTGIYEQYF.

The chain combines TRBV5-1 with TRBJ1-6; 10 bases are a match to TRBD1. Germline V gene data show CDR1 as SGHRS and CDR2 as YFSETQ. CDR3 length: 16 amino acids. V gave up 5 bases and J gave up 7 bases; unmatched junction bases: 9. CDR3 sequence: CASRSGQGTRNSPLHF. The CDR3 bases are TGCGCCAGCAGATCGGGACAGGGGACGAGGAATTCACCCCTCCACTTT.

The chain couples TRBV5-1 to TRBJ2-1, with TRBD2 matching over 11 bases. The CDR3 has 16 amino acids. Germline CDR1 SGHRS, CDR2 YFSETQ. After removal of 3 bases from V and 7 bases from J, the junction contained 9 bases not matched to a gene. In DNA, the CDR3 is TGCGCCAGCAGCTCCCTCGCCCTAGCGGGAGGAAATGAGCAGTTCTTC. Its protein is CASSSLALAGGNEQFF.

The V and J genes are TRBV29-1 and TRBJ1-2; D unresolved. Trimming shortened V by 7 bases and J by 7 bases, and 13 bases separated the two germline ends. CDR3 length: 11 amino acids. The germline V gene has CDR1 SQVTM and CDR2 ANQGSEA. CDR3 sequence: CSGLEARGYTF. CDR3 bases: TGCAGCGGCCTCGAAGCCCGTGGCTACACCTTC. The full variable domain, rest sourced from reference TRBV29-1 and TRBJ1-2, is SAVISQKPSRDICQRGTSLTIQCQVDSQVTMMFWYRQQPGQSLTLIATANQGSEATYESGFVIDKFPISRPNLTFSTLTVSNMSPEDSSIYLCSGLEARGYTFGSGTRLTVV.

The CDR3 is CASSGSGRGYEQYF. The CDR3 nucleotides are TGTGCCAGCAGCGGTAGCGGGAGAGGGTACGAGCAGTACTTC. V is TRBV27 and J is TRBJ2-7, with 9 nucleotides matching TRBD2. The CDR3 is 14 amino acids. Germline CDR1 reads MNHEY; CDR2 reads SMNVEV (reference sequence). V dropped 6 bases and J dropped 4; count of bases not matched to a gene: 7.

The V and J genes are TRBV6-1 and TRBJ2-5, with D perhaps matching TRBD1 (5 bases). The V gene's germline CDR1 is MNHNS and CDR2 SASEGT. The CDR3 runs to 13 residues. V shed 4 bases and J shed 6 bases, with 12 bases lying between them. The CDR3 is CASSATAAKTQYF. The CDR3 bases are TGTGCCAGCAGTGCGACAGCTGCGAAGACCCAGTACTTC.

This rearrangement joins TRBV27 to TRBJ2-1; TRBD1 matches 10 bases. The CDR3 is made up of 16 amino acids. Germline assignment: CDR1 MNHEY and CDR2 SMNVEV (reference sequence). Trimming removed 5 bases from V and 10 bases from J; junction bases left unmatched: 14. CDR3 residues: CASSTRRRDRGREQFF. CDR3 in DNA: TGTGCCAGCAGTACACGTCGCCGGGACAGGGGCCGGGAGCAGTTCTTC.

This clone was seen just once. V and J are TRBV6-6 and TRBJ2-6, with no clear D. This CDR3 has 14 residues. Trimming pared 9 bases from V and 0 bases from J, leaving 9 bases between. CDR1 MNHNY and CDR2 SVGAGI come from the germline V gene (reference sequence). CDR3 loop: CASMPVSGANVLTF. CDR3 bases: TGTGCCAGTATGCCGGTCTCTGGGGCCAACGTCCTGACTTTC.

The rearrangement uses TRBV2 and TRBJ1-1, with TRBD1 as a possible D gene (5 bases). There are 13 residues in the CDR3. Trimming removed 5 bases from V and 0 bases from J, with 7 bases in between. The germline gives CDR1 SNHLY, CDR2 FYNNEI. Written as DNA, the CDR3 is TGTGCCAGCAGTTCGACAGTGAACACTGAAGCTTTCTTT. This sequence encodes CASSSTVNTEAFF.

This clone was seen a single time. This rearrangement joins TRBV7-9 to TRBJ1-3, with TRBD1 matching 9 bases. The germline gives CDR1 SEHNR, CDR2 FQNEAQ (reference sequence). The CDR3 runs 14 residues. V was pared by 7 bases and J by 2 bases, with 3 bases of the junction left unmatched. CDR3 sequence reads: CASIRDRAGNTIYF. Here the CDR3 DNA reads TGTGCCAGCATCCGGGACAGGGCTGGAAACACCATATATTTT.

Only a few counts were recorded for this clone. J is TRBJ2-7 and V is TRBV21-1; TRBD2 is the table's D call and was not checked against the DNA. TRBV21-1 is classified as a pseudogene. The CDR3 runs 14 residues. The DNA for the CDR3 is TGTGCCAGCAGACTACTTAATGCCCCCTACGAGCAGTACTTC. Its protein product is CASRLLNAPYEQYF.

The rearrangement joins TRBV10-3 to TRBJ2-1; unclear D gene. CDR1 and CDR2 (germline): ENHRY, SYGVKD. Trimming removed 10 bases at V and 8 bases at J, with 12 bases between. There are 11 residues in the CDR3. The CDR3, as DNA: TGTGCCACCTCGGGTAGGTATGAGCAGTTCTTC. It yields the protein CATSGRYEQFF.

V is TRBV19 and J is TRBJ1-2; D perhaps matches TRBD1 (5 bases). The CDR3 totals 15 residues. The germline V gene has CDR1 LNHDA and CDR2 SQIVND (reference sequence). The V gene lost 4 bases and the J gene lost 7 bases, with 19 bases spanning the gap. CDR3 nucleotides: TGTGCCAGTAGTACCCTCGGGGGGTCCCCGGGTGGCTACACCTTC. It yields the protein CASSTLGGSPGGYTF. Using reference TRBV19 and TRBJ1-2 for the parts outside the CDR3, the full variable domain is DGGITQSPKYLFRKEGQNVTLSCEQNLNHDAMYWYRQDPGQGLRLIYYSQIVNDFQKGDIAEGYSVSREKKESFPLTVTSAQKNPTAFYLCASSTLGGSPGGYTFGSGTRLTVV.

This clone was detected a few times. The chain uses TRBV5-1 and TRBJ2-4, with TRBD2 matching 11 bases. The germline gives CDR1 SGHRS, CDR2 YFSETQ. This CDR3 region has 17 residues. V trimming: 4 bases; J trimming: 2 bases; junction bases outside the gene matches: 8. The CDR3 loop is CASSPWLAGGTKNIQYF. CDR3 nucleotides: TGCGCCAGCAGCCCCTGGCTAGCGGGAGGCACCAAAAACATTCAGTACTTC.

V is TRBV11-3 and J is TRBJ1-1, with 8 bases aligning to TRBD1. After removal of 5 bases from V and 11 bases from J, the junction contained 7 bases not matched to a gene. Germline V gives CDR1 SGHNT, CDR2 YENEEA. CDR3 size: 12 residues. The CDR3 sequence: CASSQTTGEAFF. In DNA, the CDR3 is TGTGCCAGCAGCCAAACGACAGGGGAGGCTTTCTTT.

This clone appeared once. The rearrangement links TRBV6-5 to TRBJ2-1; 8 nucleotides agree with TRBD2. The CDR3 has 15 residues. With V trimmed by 6 bases and J by 8 bases, 12 bases remained unmatched. The germline V gene encodes CDR1 MNHEY and CDR2 SVGAGI. This CDR3 reads CASRATGLDLHEQFF. Here the CDR3 DNA reads TGTGCCAGCAGAGCGACGGGACTAGACCTCCATGAGCAGTTCTTC.

V and J are TRBV6-1 and TRBJ1-2, with TRBD1 as a possible D gene (6 bases). The germline gives CDR1 MNHNS, CDR2 SASEGT. The V gene lost 2 bases and the J gene lost 4 bases, with 11 bases spanning the gap. The CDR3 length is 14 residues. CDR3 sequence reads: CASSEPGTSYGYTF. In nucleotides, the CDR3 is TGTGCCAGCAGTGAACCCGGGACATCCTATGGCTACACCTTC.

The chain joins TRBV5-6 to TRBJ2-3, with D possibly TRBD1 on 5 matching bases. CDR1 is SGHDT and CDR2 is YYEEEE in the germline V gene. The V gene lost 4 bases and the J gene lost 9 bases, with 15 bases spanning the gap. The CDR3 has 13 residues. The DNA for the CDR3 is TGTGCCAGCAGCCCGGAAGGGGCAAGGACGCAGTATTTT. This codes for CASSPEGARTQYF.

The gene calls are TRBV29-1 and TRBJ2-5, with D perhaps matching TRBD1 (6 bases). Trimming removed 4 bases from V and 4 bases from J, with 13 bases in between. CDR1 SQVTM and CDR2 ANQGSEA come from the germline V gene. CDR3 length: 13 amino acids. The CDR3 DNA is TGCAGCGTTGTTGGGATAGGGGGAGAGACCCAGTACTTC. Protein: CSVVGIGGETQYF.

This chain uses TRBV13 with TRBJ2-3, with D possibly being TRBD2 (6 bases). This CDR3 contains 14 residues. CDR1 and CDR2 (germline): PRHDT, FYEKMQ (reference sequence). The germline V and J ends were trimmed by 6 bases and 4 bases, with 14 bases remaining between them. CDR3 residues: CASSDGSIADTQYF. Written as DNA, the CDR3 is TGTGCCAGCAGTGACGGGAGTATTGCAGATACGCAGTATTTT. The full variable domain, completed using reference TRBV13 and TRBJ2-3, is AAGVIQSPRHLIKEKRETATLKCYPIPRHDTVYWYQQGPGQDPQFLISFYEKMQSDKGSIPDRFSAQQFSDYHSELNMSSLELGDSALYFCASSDGSIADTQYFGPGTRLTVL.

The chain employs TRBV18 and TRBJ2-3; D uncertain. Germline V gene lookup returns CDR1 KGHSH and CDR2 LQKENI. The V end was cut by 4 bases, the J end by 6 bases, with 8 bases between. This CDR3 is built from 12 residues. CDR3 residues: CASSQIADTQYF. The CDR3 nucleotides are TGTGCCAGCTCACAGATAGCTGATACGCAGTATTTT.